The clone carrying this T cell receptor beta chain was detected a few times. As yet, its antigen is unknown. One entry per CDR3 protein results from TCRdb running MiXCR on the RT-PCR reads. Here the sample spans roughly 700,000 distinct CDR3 sequences, 14% being singletons. The data belong to a study of response to subunit inactivated influenza vaccine. The CDR3 covers 16 residues. Trimming at V came to 5 bases and at J to 6 bases, leaving 9 bases not matched to a gene. Study-wide results and caveats: Seasonal influenza vaccination, on each occasion, was suggested by the authors to recruit few new T cells.

This chain links TRBV12-3 or TRBV12-4 with TRBJ2-3; 12 bases line up with TRBD2. The TCR originated in a man in his fifties who received an inactivated influenza vaccine. Sequenced material: PBMCs from blood, taken around two weeks before vaccination. CDR3 nucleotide sequence: TGTGCCAGCAGTCATACGACTAGCGGGAGTCCTGATACGCAGTATTTT. Its translation: CASSHTTSGSPDTQYF.